This entry lists 6 T cell receptor beta chains sequenced from one sample in a study of blood T cells in healthy people across ages. A second 7 to 11 cycle PCR used barcoded and J-beta primers. MiXCR was run by TCRdb on the 5' RACE reads, yielding one entry per CDR3 protein. This sample yields roughly 860,000 distinct CDR3 sequences, of which 62% are seen a single time; about a quarter belongs to the top ten. The sequencing input was blood. These receptors all come from a man in his thirties or forties in good health.

The chain couples TRBV5-5 to TRBJ2-1; D is possibly TRBD2 (6 bases). Looked up from germline, CDR1 is SGHKS and CDR2 is YYEKEE (reference sequence). The V and J ends lost 1 base and 0 bases respectively, with 14 bases between them. The CDR3 sequence is 17 residues long. The DNA of the CDR3 is TGTGCCAGCAGCTTGTTGAGTGGAGGGATCTCCTACAATGAGCAGTTCTTC. It codes for CASSLLSGGISYNEQFF.

The chain carries TRBV20-1 and TRBJ1-2; no clear D. V was trimmed by 5 bases and J by 4 bases, leaving 17 bases between them. This CDR3 is built from 14 residues. Germline-derived CDR1 and CDR2 are DFQATT and SNEGSKA (reference sequence). CDR3 DNA: TGCAGTGCTGAGGGTTTGGATTTAGGCTATGGCTACACCTTC. Protein product: CSAEGLDLGYGYTF.

The chain uses TRBV12-3 or TRBV12-4 and TRBJ1-2; a possible D gene is TRBD1 (6 bases). The CDR3 contains 15 residues. The V end was cut by 2 bases, the J end by 2 bases, with 12 bases between. CDR3 loop: CASSLRSGANYGYTF. The CDR3 DNA follows: TGTGCCAGCAGTTTACGCTCGGGGGCCAACTATGGCTACACCTTC.

V usage is TRBV7-9 and J usage is TRBJ2-1; 10 bases are a match to TRBD1. Germline assignment: CDR1 SEHNR and CDR2 FQNEAQ (reference sequence). The CDR3 runs 13 residues. J was trimmed by 6 bases and V by 10 bases; bases with no gene match: 6. The CDR3 loop reads CAKDRGPSNEQFF. In nucleotides, the CDR3 is TGTGCCAAAGACAGGGGGCCCTCCAATGAGCAGTTCTTC.

V is TRBV2 and J is TRBJ1-5; perhaps TRBD1 as D (5 bases). The CDR3 sequence is 16 residues long. Germline loops: CDR1 SNHLY, CDR2 FYNNEI. Trimming took off 5 bases at V and 0 bases at J, with 14 bases between the two ends. CDR3 residues: CASSPTWGRSNQPQHF. CDR3 coding DNA: TGTGCCAGCAGTCCGACTTGGGGCCGTAGCAATCAGCCCCAGCATTTT.

This clonotype showed up just once. The chain recombines TRBV9 with TRBJ2-3, with a weak D call TRBD1 (5 bases). V lost 0 bases, J lost 1 base, and 9 bases lay in between. Germline V gene sequence: CDR1 SGDLS, CDR2 YYNGEE. The CDR3 loop spans 15 amino acids. CDR3 bases: TGTGCCAGCAGCGTAGGTTGGGGCCGCACAGATACGCAGTATTTT. It specifies CASSVGWGRTDTQYF.